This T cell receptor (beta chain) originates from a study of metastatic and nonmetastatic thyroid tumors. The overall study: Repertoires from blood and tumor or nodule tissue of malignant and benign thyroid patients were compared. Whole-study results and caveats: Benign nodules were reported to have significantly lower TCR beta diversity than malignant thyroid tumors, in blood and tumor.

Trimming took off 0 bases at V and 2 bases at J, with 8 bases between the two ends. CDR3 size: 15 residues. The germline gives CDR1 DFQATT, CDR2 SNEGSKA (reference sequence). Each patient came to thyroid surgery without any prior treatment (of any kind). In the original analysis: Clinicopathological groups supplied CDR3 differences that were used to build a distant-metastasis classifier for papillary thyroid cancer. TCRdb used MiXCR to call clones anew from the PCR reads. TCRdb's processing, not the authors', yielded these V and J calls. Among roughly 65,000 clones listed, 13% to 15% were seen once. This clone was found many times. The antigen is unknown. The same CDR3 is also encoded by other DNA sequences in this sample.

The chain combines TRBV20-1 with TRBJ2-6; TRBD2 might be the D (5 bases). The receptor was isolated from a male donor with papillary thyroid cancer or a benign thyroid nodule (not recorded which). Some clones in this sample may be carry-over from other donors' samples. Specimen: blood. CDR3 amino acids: CSARDPGTGANVLTF. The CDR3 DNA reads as TGCAGTGCTAGAGATCCGGGGACTGGGGCCAACGTCCTGACTTTC.